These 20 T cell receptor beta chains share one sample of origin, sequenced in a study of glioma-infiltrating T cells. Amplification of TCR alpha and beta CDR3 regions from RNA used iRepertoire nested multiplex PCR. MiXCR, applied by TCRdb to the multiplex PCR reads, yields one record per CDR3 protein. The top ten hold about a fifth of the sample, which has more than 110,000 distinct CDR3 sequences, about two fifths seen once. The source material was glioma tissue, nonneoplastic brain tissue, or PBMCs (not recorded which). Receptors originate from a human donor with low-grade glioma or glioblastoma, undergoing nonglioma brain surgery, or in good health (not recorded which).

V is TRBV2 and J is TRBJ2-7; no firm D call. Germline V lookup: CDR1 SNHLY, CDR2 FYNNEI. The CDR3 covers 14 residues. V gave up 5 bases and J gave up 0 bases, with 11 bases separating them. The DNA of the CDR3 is TGTGCCAGCAGTCCGACACCCTACTCCTACGAGCAGTACTTC. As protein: CASSPTPYSYEQYF.

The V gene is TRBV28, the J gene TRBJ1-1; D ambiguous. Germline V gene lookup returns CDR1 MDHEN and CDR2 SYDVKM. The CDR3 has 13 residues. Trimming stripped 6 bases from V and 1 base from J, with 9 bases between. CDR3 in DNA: TGTGCCAGCAGCCTCAGGCGGAACACTGAAGCTTTCTTT. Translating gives CASSLRRNTEAFF.

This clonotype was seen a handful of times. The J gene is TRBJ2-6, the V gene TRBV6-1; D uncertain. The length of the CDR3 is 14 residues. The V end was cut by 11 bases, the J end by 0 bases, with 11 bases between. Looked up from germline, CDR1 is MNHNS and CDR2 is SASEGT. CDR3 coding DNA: TGTGCCTGCGGCGGATCCTCTGGGGCCAACGTCCTGACTTTC. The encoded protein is CACGGSSGANVLTF.

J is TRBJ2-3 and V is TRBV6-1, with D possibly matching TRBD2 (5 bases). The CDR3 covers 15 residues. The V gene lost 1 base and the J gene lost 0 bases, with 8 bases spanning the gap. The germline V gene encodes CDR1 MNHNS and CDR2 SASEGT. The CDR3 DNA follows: TGTGCCAGCAGTGAAGTGGACTTTAGCACAGATACGCAGTATTTT. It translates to CASSEVDFSTDTQYF.

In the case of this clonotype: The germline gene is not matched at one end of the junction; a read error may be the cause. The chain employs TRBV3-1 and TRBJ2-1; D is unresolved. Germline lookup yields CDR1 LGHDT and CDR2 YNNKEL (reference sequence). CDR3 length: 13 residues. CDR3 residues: CASRQALRSEQFF. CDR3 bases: TGTGCCAGCAGACAAGCTCTGAGGAGCGAGCAGTTCTTC.

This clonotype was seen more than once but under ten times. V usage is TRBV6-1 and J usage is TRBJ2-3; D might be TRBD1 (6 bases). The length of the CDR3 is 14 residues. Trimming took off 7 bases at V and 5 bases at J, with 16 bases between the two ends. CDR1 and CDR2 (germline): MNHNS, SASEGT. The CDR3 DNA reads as TGTGCCAGCACCTACCGCATAGGGGGAGATACGCAGTATTTT. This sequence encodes CASTYRIGGDTQYF.

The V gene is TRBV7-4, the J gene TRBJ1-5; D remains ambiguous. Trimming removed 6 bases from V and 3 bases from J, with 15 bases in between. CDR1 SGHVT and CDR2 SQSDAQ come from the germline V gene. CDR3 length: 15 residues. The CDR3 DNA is TGTGCCAGCAGTCCTATGGGAAGGGTCAATCAGCCCCAGCATTTT. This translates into CASSPMGRVNQPQHF.

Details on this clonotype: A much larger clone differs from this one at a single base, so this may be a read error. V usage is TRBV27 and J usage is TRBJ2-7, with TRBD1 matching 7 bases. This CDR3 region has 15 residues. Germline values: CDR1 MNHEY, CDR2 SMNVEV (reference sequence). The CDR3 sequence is CASNLLSGTVYEQYF. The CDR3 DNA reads TGTGCCAGCAATTTACTGTCCGGGACAGTCTACGAGCAGTACTTC.

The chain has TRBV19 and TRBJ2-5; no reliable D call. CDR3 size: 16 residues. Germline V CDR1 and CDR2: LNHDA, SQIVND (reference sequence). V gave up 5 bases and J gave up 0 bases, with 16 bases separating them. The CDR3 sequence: CASSGPPTVYQETQYF. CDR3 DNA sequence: TGTGCCAGTAGTGGCCCCCCGACCGTTTACCAAGAGACCCAGTACTTC.

The CDR3 DNA follows: TGTGCCAGCAGTGAAGGGAGCCCCTACGAGCAGTACTTC. Its protein product is CASSEGSPYEQYF. The gene calls are TRBV6-1 and TRBJ2-7; D unclear. The CDR3 totals 13 residues. Germline V gives CDR1 MNHNS, CDR2 SASEGT. Trimming stripped 1 base from V and 2 bases from J, with 6 bases between.

The CDR3 sequence: CASRQGDGLNSPLHF. DNA of the CDR3: TGTGCCAGCAGGCAGGGGGACGGATTAAATTCACCCCTCCACTTT. The chain carries TRBV6-1 and TRBJ1-6, with 7 bases identical to TRBD1. V lost 6 bases to trimming and J lost 7 bases; unmatched junction nucleotides: 9. CDR1 and CDR2 from the germline V gene are MNHNS and SASEGT. The CDR3 contains 15 residues.

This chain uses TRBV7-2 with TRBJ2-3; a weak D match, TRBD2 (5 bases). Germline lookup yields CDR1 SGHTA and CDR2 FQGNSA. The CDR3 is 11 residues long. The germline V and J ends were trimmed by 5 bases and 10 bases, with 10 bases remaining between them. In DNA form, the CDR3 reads TGTGCCAGCAGCATCACTAGGGCGCAGTATTTT. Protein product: CASSITRAQYF.

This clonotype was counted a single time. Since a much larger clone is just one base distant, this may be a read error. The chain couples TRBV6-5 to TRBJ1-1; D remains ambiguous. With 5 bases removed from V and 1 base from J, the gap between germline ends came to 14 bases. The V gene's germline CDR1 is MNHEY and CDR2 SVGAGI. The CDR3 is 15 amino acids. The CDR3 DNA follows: TGTGCCAGCAGTGAATATTTGGACCCGAACACTGAAGCTTTCTTT. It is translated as CASSEYLDPNTEAFF.

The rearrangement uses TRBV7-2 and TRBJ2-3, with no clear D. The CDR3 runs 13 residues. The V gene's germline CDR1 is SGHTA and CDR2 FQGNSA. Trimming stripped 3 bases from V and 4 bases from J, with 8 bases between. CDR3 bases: TGTGCCAGCAGCTTTAGTGTCGCAGATACGCAGTATTTT. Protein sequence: CASSFSVADTQYF.

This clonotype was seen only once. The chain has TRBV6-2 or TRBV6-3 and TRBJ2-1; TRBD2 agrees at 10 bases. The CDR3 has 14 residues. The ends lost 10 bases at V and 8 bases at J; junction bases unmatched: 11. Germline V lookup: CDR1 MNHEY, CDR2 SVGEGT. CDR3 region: CATSRASGSYEQFF. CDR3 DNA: TGTGCCACCTCAAGGGCTAGCGGGAGTTATGAGCAGTTCTTC.

The CDR3 loop reads CASSICRGGYTF. The CDR3 bases are TGTGCCAGCAGTATCTGTAGGGGTGGCTACACCTTC. The genes are TRBV28 and TRBJ1-2; D possibly corresponds to TRBD1 (5 bases). The CDR3 length is 12 residues. The germline gives CDR1 MDHEN, CDR2 SYDVKM. Trimming cost V 5 bases and J 7 bases, with 11 bases left between them.

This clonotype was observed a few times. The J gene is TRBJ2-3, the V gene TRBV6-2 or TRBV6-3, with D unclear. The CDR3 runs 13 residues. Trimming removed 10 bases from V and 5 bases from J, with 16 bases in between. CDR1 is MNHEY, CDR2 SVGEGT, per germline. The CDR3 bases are TGTGCCAACTCGTACAGCGATGGAGATACGCAGTATTTT. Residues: CANSYSDGDTQYF.

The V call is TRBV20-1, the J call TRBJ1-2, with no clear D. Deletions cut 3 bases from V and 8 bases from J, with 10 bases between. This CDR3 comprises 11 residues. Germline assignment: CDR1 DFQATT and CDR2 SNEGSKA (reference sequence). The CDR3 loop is CSASGPGGYTF. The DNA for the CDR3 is TGCAGTGCTAGCGGGCCCGGGGGCTACACCTTC.

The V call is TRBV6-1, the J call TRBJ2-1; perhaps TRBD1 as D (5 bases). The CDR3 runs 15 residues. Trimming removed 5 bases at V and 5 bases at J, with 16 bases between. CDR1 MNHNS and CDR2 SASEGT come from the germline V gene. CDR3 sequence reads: CASSWGGTLNNEQFF. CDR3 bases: TGTGCCAGCAGTTGGGGCGGAACTCTGAACAATGAGCAGTTCTTC.

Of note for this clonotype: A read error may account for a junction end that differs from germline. CDR3 nucleotide sequence: TGTGCCAGCACAAAGGGGGACAGGGGTGGATACGAGAAGTACTTC. It yields the protein CASTKGDRGGYEKYF. V is TRBV6-5 and J is TRBJ2-7; TRBD1 agrees at 10 bases. This CDR3 has 15 residues. Per germline, CDR1 MNHEY and CDR2 SVGAGI.